The 28 T cell receptor beta chains given below trace back to one sample, sequenced in a study of cytomegalovirus exposure and HLA in healthy donors. PCR involved 60 Vbeta and 13 Jbeta primers. Repertoires were generated with immunoSEQ multiplex PCR, while TCRdb's copy carries only in-frame clones and drops some. The table shows 150,000 to 200,000 clones, with about 90% occurring only once. Input material: PBMCs. The receptors come from a girl under two years old in good health and CMV-seronegative.

V is TRBV27 and J is TRBJ2-5, with TRBD1 matching 8 bases. The end of the DNA aligns better with TRBJ2-7, so the J call may be wrong. CDR1 MNHEY and CDR2 SMNVEV come from the germline V gene (reference sequence). The CDR3 loop spans 17 amino acids. In DNA, the CDR3 is TGTGCCAGCAGTTCGCCGGTTAGACAGGGGATATTTGGCGAGCAGTACTTC. As protein: CASSSPVRQGIFGEQYF.

The chain combines TRBV4-2 with TRBJ2-1; 8 nucleotides agree with TRBD2. The CDR3 extends over 15 amino acids. Germline lookup yields CDR1 LGHNA and CDR2 YNFKEQ. Germline trimming cut 6 bases from V and 4 bases from J; bases unmatched to any gene: 8. CDR3 amino acids: CASRLGLGDYNEQFF. CDR3 DNA sequence: TGTGCCAGCAGACTGGGACTAGGGGATTACAATGAGCAGTTCTTC.

The chain carries TRBV19 and TRBJ2-1, with 12 bases aligning to TRBD2. CDR3 length equals 15 residues. V gave up 3 bases and J gave up 9 bases; unmatched junction bases: 6. Germline CDR1 and CDR2: LNHDA and SQIVND (reference sequence). CDR3 DNA sequence: TGTGCCAGTAGTATTTGGCTAGCGGGAGGGGTTGAGCAGTTCTTC. It translates to CASSIWLAGGVEQFF.

The chain couples TRBV9 to TRBJ2-7, with D possibly being TRBD2 (5 bases). From germline, CDR1 is SGDLS and CDR2 YYNGEE. The length of the CDR3 is 15 residues. V was trimmed by 4 bases and J by 0 bases, leaving 14 bases between them. CDR3: CASSPTQRYSYEQYF. For the CDR3, the DNA is TGTGCCAGCAGCCCTACGCAGCGGTACTCCTACGAGCAGTACTTC.

This chain joins TRBV7-9 and TRBJ2-3, with 9 bases lining up with TRBD1. With 5 bases clipped from V and 1 base from J, the junction kept 4 bases outside the gene matches. This CDR3 is 15 amino acids long. From germline, CDR1 is SEHNR and CDR2 FQNEAQ (reference sequence). The DNA for the CDR3 is TGTGCCAGCAGCAGACAGGGGGAACGCACAGATACGCAGTATTTT. The encoded protein is CASSRQGERTDTQYF.

About this clone itself: One end of the junction fails to match germline, which may point to a read error. The DNA of the CDR3 is TGTGCCAGCAGCGCGACCCCGAGACGGGAAGAGATCCAGTACTTC. Amino acid sequence: CASSATPRREEIQYF. The chain uses TRBV9 and TRBJ2-5, with a weak D call TRBD2 (5 bases). Germline V gene data show CDR1 as SGDLS and CDR2 as YYNGEE. The CDR3 runs to 15 residues. The whole variable domain, remainder taken from reference TRBV9 and TRBJ2-5, is DSGVTQTPKHLITATGQRVTLRCSPRSGDLSVYWYQQSLDQGLQFLIQYYNGEERAKGNILERFSAQQFPDLHSELNLSSLELGDSALYFCASSATPRREEIQYFGPGTRLLVL.

V and J are TRBV30 and TRBJ2-7; a possible D gene is TRBD2 (6 bases). V lost 7 bases to trimming and J lost 6 bases, with 22 bases between them. The germline gives CDR1 GTSNPN, CDR2 SVGIG (reference sequence). This CDR3 contains 14 residues. The DNA for the CDR3 is TGTGCCTCTTGGGCGGGACTGCGTCCAGGCGAGCAGTACTTC. Its protein is CASWAGLRPGEQYF.

The rearrangement joins TRBV7-2 to TRBJ2-7; D remains unclear. The germline CDR1 and CDR2 sequences are SGHTA and FQGNSA. CDR3 size: 13 residues. V lost 1 base, J lost 3 bases, and 7 bases lay in between. CDR3 region: CASSLGSDYEQYF. The CDR3 nucleotides are TGTGCCAGCAGCTTAGGGTCAGACTACGAGCAGTACTTC. The entire variable domain, with the rest obtained from reference TRBV7-2 and TRBJ2-7, is as follows: GAGVSQSPSNKVTEKGKDVELRCDPISGHTALYWYRQSLGQGLEFLIYFQGNSAPDKSGLPSDRFSAERTGGSVSTLTIQRTQQEDSAVYLCASSLGSDYEQYFGPGTRLTVT.

V gene TRBV5-1 combines with J gene TRBJ1-6, with D possibly TRBD1 on 6 matching bases. V was clipped by 4 bases and J by 8 bases, with 13 bases between them. This CDR3 spans 14 amino acids. Germline assignment: CDR1 SGHRS and CDR2 YFSETQ. CDR3 in amino acids: CASSKDREDSPLHF. CDR3 sequence (DNA): TGCGCCAGCAGCAAGGACAGAGAGGATTCACCCCTCCACTTT.

The chain employs TRBV19 and TRBJ2-7, with a possible D match to TRBD2 (6 bases). CDR1 and CDR2 (germline): LNHDA, SQIVND (reference sequence). With 3 bases removed from V and 1 base from J, the gap between germline ends came to 16 bases. The CDR3 covers 16 residues. The CDR3 DNA reads as TGTGCCAGTAGTATGAAAATGGGGGGTCCGTCCTACGAGCAGTACTTC. Its translation: CASSMKMGGPSYEQYF.

V usage is TRBV7-2 and J usage is TRBJ1-6; 7 bases line up with TRBD1. With 3 bases clipped from V and 6 bases from J, the junction kept 8 bases outside the gene matches. The CDR3 runs 16 residues. Germline V gene lookup returns CDR1 SGHTA and CDR2 FQGNSA. This CDR3 reads CASSFRRTGSNSPLHF. CDR3 DNA: TGTGCCAGCAGCTTTCGACGGACAGGCTCTAATTCACCCCTCCACTTT.

This chain joins TRBV25-1 and TRBJ2-2; 10 bases align to TRBD2. Germline values: CDR1 MGHDK, CDR2 SYGVNS. V trimming: 6 bases; J trimming: 6 bases; junction bases outside the gene matches: 10. The CDR3 is 16 residues long. The CDR3, as DNA: TGTGCCAGCAGCCCTAGCGGGGGCCCCGTTCCCGGGGAGCTGTTTTTT. Protein product: CASSPSGGPVPGELFF.

The genes are TRBV4-1 and TRBJ2-3, with 9 bases fitting TRBD2. V dropped 0 bases and J dropped 0; count of bases not matched to a gene: 7. This CDR3 has 18 amino acids. Germline V lookup: CDR1 MGHRA, CDR2 YSYEKL. The CDR3 protein is CASSQEGRGGYSTDTQYF. The CDR3 coding sequence is TGCGCCAGCAGCCAAGAGGGGCGGGGGGGCTATAGCACAGATACGCAGTATTTT.

Only one count was recorded for this clone. The gene calls are TRBV2 and TRBJ2-2, with a tentative D call TRBD1 (6 bases). V was trimmed by 5 bases and J by 8 bases, leaving 15 bases between them. Germline-derived CDR1 and CDR2 are SNHLY and FYNNEI. This CDR3 contains 14 residues. CDR3 protein: CASSLNRVEGELFF. In DNA form, the CDR3 reads TGTGCCAGCAGTCTGAACAGGGTAGAGGGGGAGCTGTTTTTT.

The V and J genes are TRBV5-1 and TRBJ2-7; tentative D call: TRBD1 (6 bases). The CDR3 loop spans 14 amino acids. Trimming shortened V by 0 bases and J by 3 bases, and 10 bases separated the two germline ends. The germline gives CDR1 SGHRS, CDR2 YFSETQ. CDR3 sequence reads: CASSLGDTSYEQYF. CDR3 nucleotides: TGCGCCAGCAGCTTGGGGGACACTAGCTACGAGCAGTACTTC.

This chain joins TRBV5-1 and TRBJ2-7; 7 bases are a match to TRBD1. CDR3 length: 13 residues. J was trimmed by 4 bases and V by 4 bases; bases with no gene match: 5. Germline CDR1 is SGHRS and CDR2 is YFSETQ. The CDR3 region has the DNA TGCGCCAGCAGCGAAGGGACAGCTTACGAGCAGTACTTC. Its translation: CASSEGTAYEQYF.

This clone was detected only once. The chain has TRBV11-2 and TRBJ1-2; TRBD1 matches at 7 bases. Germline CDR1 is SGHAT and CDR2 is FQNNGV. Trimming removed 0 bases from V and 6 bases from J; junction bases left unmatched: 7. The CDR3 extends over 15 amino acids. The CDR3 DNA follows: TGTGCCAGCAGCTTAGACGGGACAGATAATGATGGCTACACCTTC. Residues: CASSLDGTDNDGYTF.

The chain employs TRBV2 and TRBJ2-5, with a possible D match to TRBD1 (5 bases). CDR3 size: 13 residues. The germline gives CDR1 SNHLY, CDR2 FYNNEI. V was shortened by 8 bases and J by 2 bases, with 12 bases between the two germline ends. The CDR3 nucleotides are TGTGCCAGCGGGGCAGGTCGACAAGAGACCCAGTACTTC. Translation gives CASGAGRQETQYF. Full variable domain (outside the CDR3, taken from reference TRBV2 and TRBJ2-5): EPEVTQTPSHQVTQMGQEVILRCVPISNHLYFYWYRQILGQKVEFLVSFYNNEISEKSEIFDDQFSVERPDGSNFTLKIRSTKLEDSAMYFCASGAGRQETQYFGPGTRLLVL.

V usage is TRBV6-5 and J usage is TRBJ2-7; TRBD1 agrees at 7 bases. The germline gives CDR1 MNHEY, CDR2 SVGAGI. The CDR3 sequence is 15 residues long. The junction had 10 bases not matched to a gene; V was cut back by 6 bases and J by 2 bases. CDR3 sequence: CASRQTRTGPYEQYF. The CDR3 DNA reads TGTGCCAGCAGGCAAACCAGGACAGGCCCCTACGAGCAGTACTTC.

The chain is built from TRBV28 and TRBJ2-5, with 12 bases that match TRBD1. This CDR3 has 15 amino acids. Trimming cost V 3 bases and J 1 base; bases outside gene matches: 0. Germline assignment: CDR1 MDHEN and CDR2 SYDVKM. Written as DNA, the CDR3 is TGTGCCAGCAGTTTGGGACAGGGGGCCCAAGAGACCCAGTACTTC. Its protein is CASSLGQGAQETQYF.

This chain uses TRBV7-7 with TRBJ2-5; D possibly corresponds to TRBD1 (6 bases). Trimming shortened V by 6 bases and J by 2 bases, and 13 bases separated the two germline ends. Germline V gives CDR1 SSHAT, CDR2 FNYEAQ (reference sequence). This CDR3 comprises 14 residues. In DNA, the CDR3 is TGTGCCAGCAGTCCGGGTGGACAGCAAGAGACCCAGTACTTC. Residues: CASSPGGQQETQYF.

This rearrangement joins TRBV4-3 to TRBJ2-7, with a possible D match to TRBD2 (6 bases). V lost 4 bases and J 2 bases, leaving 12 bases between the germline ends. This CDR3 is built from 14 residues. The germline CDR1 and CDR2 sequences are LGHNA and YSLEER. In DNA form, the CDR3 reads TGCGCCAGCAGCCTCTTTAGCGGCCCCTACGAGCAGTACTTC. It specifies CASSLFSGPYEQYF.

Only one count was recorded for this clone. The V and J genes are TRBV9 and TRBJ2-1, with D possibly matching TRBD2 (5 bases). The V and J ends lost 0 bases and 7 bases respectively, with 11 bases between them. CDR3 length: 14 residues. CDR1 is SGDLS and CDR2 is YYNGEE in the germline V gene. In DNA form, the CDR3 reads TGTGCCAGCAGCGTAGCCGGGGAAAAAAATGAGCAGTTCTTC. This translates into CASSVAGEKNEQFF.

The chain has TRBV6-5 and TRBJ1-2; TRBD1 agrees at 9 bases. This CDR3 contains 16 residues. Losses at the gene ends were 0 bases for V and 2 bases for J; bases not matched to a gene: 4. Per the germline V gene, CDR1 is MNHEY and CDR2 is SVGAGI. CDR3 DNA sequence: TGTGCCAGCAGTTACTCGGGACAGGGACTCAACTATGGCTACACCTTC. Translated: CASSYSGQGLNYGYTF.

The chain has TRBV30 and TRBJ1-2; 9 bases map to TRBD1. The germline CDR1 and CDR2 sequences are GTSNPN and SVGIG (reference sequence). The CDR3 loop spans 14 amino acids. V lost 2 bases and J lost 7; bases outside the gene matches: 8. In DNA form, the CDR3 reads TGTGCCTGGAGTTCCGGGACAGGGTCGACTGGCTACACCTTC. Translated, it gives CAWSSGTGSTGYTF.

The genes are TRBV6-5 and TRBJ2-2, with 7 bases aligning to TRBD1. CDR1 is MNHEY, CDR2 SVGAGI, per germline. CDR3 size: 15 residues. The ends lost 5 bases at V and 5 bases at J; junction bases unmatched: 8. DNA for the CDR3: TGTGCCAGCAGTACAAACAGGGGCGGGACCGGGGAGCTGTTTTTT. Translating it yields CASSTNRGGTGELFF.

The table lists this clone with a count of one. The chain has TRBV5-4 and TRBJ2-3; 9 positions agree with TRBD2. V dropped 4 bases and J dropped 0; count of bases not matched to a gene: 15. CDR1 is SGHNT and CDR2 is YYREEE in the germline V gene (reference sequence). The CDR3 consists of 19 residues. CDR3 nucleotides: TGTGCCAGCAGCCCGGGGCCTACTAGCGGGCCATGGAGCACAGATACGCAGTATTTT. This gives the protein CASSPGPTSGPWSTDTQYF.

This chain links TRBV30 with TRBJ2-7, with 7 nucleotides matching TRBD1. CDR1 GTSNPN and CDR2 SVGIG come from the germline V gene (reference sequence). The CDR3 consists of 15 residues. V dropped 2 bases and J dropped 3; count of bases not matched to a gene: 10. For the CDR3, the DNA is TGTGCCTGGAGTCAACAGGGGCACTCTTACTACGAGCAGTACTTC. Its protein is CAWSQQGHSYYEQYF.